The 24 T cell receptor beta chains below all came from one sample that was sequenced in a study of STAT5B mutations in CD4+ large granular lymphocyte leukemia. Profiling relied on immunoSEQ multiplex PCR, and the TCRdb table lists in-frame clones only, not all of them. The sample carries about 35,000 clones, roughly 76% recorded once. Sequencing was carried out using CD4+ T cells from blood buffy coats. The source of these receptors is a human donor in good health.

This clone is a singleton in its sample. The genes are TRBV6-1 and TRBJ2-4, with 9 bases identical to TRBD1. The CDR3 length is 12 residues. Germline CDR1 MNHNS, CDR2 SASEGT. Trimming cost V 10 bases and J 8 bases; bases outside gene matches: 6. The CDR3 here is CATKTGGDIQYF. The CDR3 coding sequence is TGTGCCACCAAGACAGGGGGGGACATTCAGTACTTC.

The chain links TRBV5-5 to TRBJ2-7; TRBD1 matches at 7 bases. In germline, CDR1 is SGHKS, CDR2 YYEKEE (reference sequence). V lost 4 bases and J lost 2; bases outside the gene matches: 12. This CDR3 has 16 residues. CDR3 sequence (DNA): TGTGCCAGCAGCCAGGAGAGCCGGGACAGAGCCTACGAGCAGTACTTC. The encoded protein is CASSQESRDRAYEQYF. Full variable domain (outside the CDR3, taken from reference TRBV5-5 and TRBJ2-7): DAGVTQSPTHLIKTRGQQVTLRCSPISGHKSVSWYQQVLGQGPQFIFQYYEKEERGRGNFPDRFSARQFPNYSSELNVNALLLGDSALYLCASSQESRDRAYEQYFGPGTRLTVT.

The DNA of the CDR3 is TGTGCCAGCAGCGCTCCGGGACAGTTGAACACTGAAGCTTTCTTT. Translation: CASSAPGQLNTEAFF. The chain carries TRBV5-4 and TRBJ1-1, with 7 bases matching TRBD1. This CDR3 has 15 amino acids. Per the germline V gene, CDR1 is SGHNT and CDR2 is YYREEE (reference sequence). J gave up 0 bases and V 4 bases, and 6 bases lay outside the gene matches.

The chain has TRBV5-1 and TRBJ2-2, with D uncertain. The CDR3 loop spans 16 amino acids. Germline V gene sequence: CDR1 SGHRS, CDR2 YFSETQ. V gave up 5 bases and J gave up 0 bases, with 14 bases separating them. The CDR3 coding sequence is TGCGCCAGCAGGGTAAGGGATCTTACGAACACCGGGGAGCTGTTTTTT. Amino acids: CASRVRDLTNTGELFF.

The V call is TRBV5-8, the J call TRBJ1-5, with D tentatively TRBD1 (5 bases). The CDR3 loop spans 15 amino acids. Germline V gene lookup returns CDR1 SGHTS and CDR2 YDEGEE. Trimming took 4 bases from V and 0 from J, leaving 11 bases between them. The CDR3 DNA follows: TGTGCCAGCAGCCCGGGGGGGTATAGCAATCAGCCCCAGCATTTT. Residues: CASSPGGYSNQPQHF.

This clone was seen just once. V usage is TRBV7-6 and J usage is TRBJ2-7; tentatively, D is TRBD1 (6 bases). V gave up 0 bases and J gave up 4 bases, with 13 bases separating them. The CDR3 length is 15 residues. CDR1 is SGHVS, CDR2 FNYEAQ, per germline. CDR3 DNA: TGTGCCAGCAGCTTAGCGCTAGGGGGAGTGTACGAGCAGTACTTC. This translates into CASSLALGGVYEQYF.

The chain has TRBV27 and TRBJ2-7; D assignment may be TRBD1 or TRBD2 (5 bases each). Trimming stripped 4 bases from V and 2 bases from J, with 15 bases between. Germline lookup yields CDR1 MNHEY and CDR2 SMNVEV (reference sequence). This CDR3 comprises 15 residues. This CDR3 is CASSSFSGAAYEQYF. CDR3 bases: TGTGCCAGCAGTTCCTTTTCCGGGGCGGCCTACGAGCAGTACTTC.

The chain links TRBV19 to TRBJ1-5, with D perhaps matching TRBD1 (6 bases). CDR3 size: 15 residues. Germline V lookup: CDR1 LNHDA, CDR2 SQIVND (reference sequence). Deletions cut 3 bases from V and 6 bases from J, with 15 bases between. Written as DNA, the CDR3 is TGTGCCAGTAGTATCAACAGGGAGAGGGGTCAGCCCCAGCATTTT. It codes for CASSINRERGQPQHF.

The chain uses TRBV6-5 and TRBJ2-7; the D gene could be TRBD1 or TRBD2 (5 bases each). The CDR3 is 12 residues long. Germline lookup yields CDR1 MNHEY and CDR2 SVGAGI. V was clipped by 6 bases and J by 5 bases, with 11 bases between them. CDR3 nucleotides: TGTGCCAGCAGCAGAGGGGTGGACGAGCAGTACTTC. It yields the protein CASSRGVDEQYF.

The chain is built from TRBV10-3 and TRBJ1-2; 7 nucleotides align to TRBD1. The CDR3 runs to 15 residues. V lost 0 bases and J lost 4; bases outside the gene matches: 5. CDR1 ENHRY and CDR2 SYGVKD come from the germline V gene. The CDR3 nucleotides are TGTGCCATCAGTGAGTCGACTGAGGGGGCCTATGGCTACACCTTC. Residues: CAISESTEGAYGYTF.

The chain uses TRBV14 and TRBJ1-1; D unresolved. The CDR3 sequence is 13 residues long. The germline V gene has CDR1 SGHDN and CDR2 FVKESK. V gave up 1 base and J gave up 3 bases, with 6 bases separating them. CDR3 DNA: TGTGCCAGCAGCCAAGTTGTCGACACTGAAGCTTTCTTT. Translating it yields CASSQVVDTEAFF.

The chain employs TRBV5-1 and TRBJ1-2; D not certain. The V and J ends lost 1 base and 0 bases respectively, with 7 bases between them. This CDR3 comprises 14 residues. Germline lookup yields CDR1 SGHRS and CDR2 YFSETQ. In nucleotides, the CDR3 is TGCGCCAGCAGCTTGATCGGGGCTAACTATGGCTACACCTTC. Translating it yields CASSLIGANYGYTF.

This chain uses TRBV4-1 with TRBJ1-5, with D possibly TRBD1 on 6 matching bases. The CDR3 is 15 residues long. Germline lookup yields CDR1 MGHRA and CDR2 YSYEKL. With 2 bases removed from V and 5 bases from J, the gap between germline ends came to 13 bases. The CDR3 sequence is CASSQFRDTDQPQHF. Written as DNA, the CDR3 is TGCGCCAGCAGCCAATTCCGGGACACAGATCAGCCCCAGCATTTT.

This clone has only a few counts. V usage is TRBV5-4 and J usage is TRBJ1-2, with D possibly matching TRBD1 (5 bases). CDR1 is SGHNT, CDR2 YYREEE, per germline (reference sequence). The V and J ends lost 0 bases and 7 bases respectively, with 13 bases between them. The CDR3 consists of 14 residues. This chain's CDR3 is CASSLVGQGVGYTF. CDR3 sequence (DNA): TGTGCCAGCAGCTTGGTTGGGCAGGGCGTTGGCTACACCTTC.

The chain combines TRBV28 with TRBJ1-4, with D possibly TRBD1 on 5 matching bases. CDR3 length: 15 residues. The germline V gene has CDR1 MDHEN and CDR2 SYDVKM. V gave up 5 bases and J gave up 0 bases, with 10 bases separating them. CDR3 residues: CASSLNRPTNEKLFF. DNA of the CDR3: TGTGCCAGCAGTCTAAACAGGCCAACTAATGAAAAACTGTTTTTT.

The chain is built from TRBV6-5 and TRBJ1-4; weak D call: TRBD1 (5 bases). The CDR3 consists of 15 residues. V was cut by 6 bases and J by 8 bases, with 19 bases left in between. The V gene's germline CDR1 is MNHEY and CDR2 SVGAGI. The CDR3 region is CASRLRGGKGEKLFF. CDR3 sequence (DNA): TGTGCCAGCAGACTGAGGGGCGGGAAGGGGGAAAAACTGTTTTTT.

This chain uses TRBV27 with TRBJ2-7, with TRBD1 matching 12 bases. The germline CDR1 and CDR2 sequences are MNHEY and SMNVEV (reference sequence). V lost 4 bases to trimming and J lost 7 bases; unmatched junction nucleotides: 29. The CDR3 covers 22 residues. The CDR3 DNA sequence: TGTGCCAGCAGTTCAGTTTGGGCCCACCGGGACAGGGGGCATTCTGGTCCGGGGGAGCAGTACTTC. This sequence encodes CASSSVWAHRDRGHSGPGEQYF.

There are a few counts of this clone. Other DNA sequences in this specimen translate into the identical CDR3. This sequence joins TRBV19 and TRBJ1-1; D not resolved. Germline V CDR1 and CDR2: LNHDA, SQIVND (reference sequence). This CDR3 has 14 amino acids. The germline V and J ends were trimmed by 3 bases and 0 bases, with 8 bases remaining between them. DNA for the CDR3: TGTGCCAGTAGTATTCCGGGCCTGAACACTGAAGCTTTCTTT. Its translation is CASSIPGLNTEAFF.

The chain couples TRBV28 to TRBJ1-1, with a weak D call TRBD1 (6 bases). Trimming cost V 4 bases and J 0 bases, with 15 bases left between them. Germline CDR1 and CDR2: MDHEN and SYDVKM. This CDR3 contains 16 residues. The CDR3: CASSWTAVNMNTEAFF. The CDR3 DNA sequence: TGTGCCAGCAGTTGGACAGCCGTTAACATGAACACTGAAGCTTTCTTT.

This clone appeared a few times. The chain employs TRBV6-1 and TRBJ1-5, with 9 bases aligning to TRBD1. Germline V CDR1 and CDR2: MNHNS, SASEGT. The length of the CDR3 is 15 residues. The V gene end was trimmed by 6 bases and the J gene end by 1 base; junction bases not matched to a gene: 4. CDR3 in amino acids: CASRTGGASNQPQHF. The CDR3 DNA sequence: TGTGCCAGCAGAACAGGGGGCGCGAGCAATCAGCCCCAGCATTTT.

J is TRBJ1-1 and V is TRBV5-6; D is uncertain. The germline V gene has CDR1 SGHDT and CDR2 YYEEEE. Trimming took off 0 bases at V and 6 bases at J, with 6 bases between the two ends. The CDR3 is 12 residues long. CDR3 sequence: CASSLVLSEAFF. The CDR3 DNA follows: TGTGCCAGCAGCTTGGTCCTTTCTGAAGCTTTCTTT. The entire variable domain, with the rest obtained from reference TRBV5-6 and TRBJ1-1, is as follows: DAGVTQSPTHLIKTRGQQVTLRCSPKSGHDTVSWYQQALGQGPQFIFQYYEEEERQRGNFPDRFSGHQFPNYSSELNVNALLLGDSALYLCASSLVLSEAFFGQGTRLTVV.

This clone was seen a handful of times. V and J are TRBV6-1 and TRBJ1-1; D call uncertain. Trimming stripped 5 bases from V and 1 base from J, with 8 bases between. This CDR3 contains 13 residues. Germline assignment: CDR1 MNHNS and CDR2 SASEGT. The CDR3 coding sequence is TGTGCCAGCAGTAACGAGCGGAACACTGAAGCTTTCTTT. Its protein is CASSNERNTEAFF.

The CDR3 sequence is CASSEWTVVSGANVLTF. The CDR3, as DNA: TGCGCCAGCAGTGAGTGGACCGTTGTCTCTGGGGCCAACGTCCTGACTTTC. The rearrangement links TRBV10-2 to TRBJ2-6; D is uncertain. The CDR3 loop spans 17 amino acids. Germline CDR1 WSHSY, CDR2 SAAADI. Trimming cost V 1 base and J 0 bases, with 10 bases left between them.

The gene calls are TRBV9 and TRBJ1-1; 8 bases are a match to TRBD1. The CDR3 runs 18 residues. The junction had 19 bases not matched to a gene; V was cut back by 3 bases and J by 6 bases. CDR1 and CDR2 (germline): SGDLS, YYNGEE. The CDR3: CASSGRQGQNPPLAEAFF. The DNA for the CDR3 is TGTGCCAGCAGCGGCCGACAGGGGCAAAACCCCCCACTTGCTGAAGCTTTCTTT.